This TCR beta chain is drawn from a study of blood T cells in healthy people across ages. Study overall: T cells yielded about one barcoded beta molecule per two cells through template switching.

This clonotype was counted a few times. Antigen: not known. Trimming removed 5 bases from V and 5 bases from J, with 12 bases in between. The CDR3 consists of 13 residues. Germline assignment: CDR1 MNHEY and CDR2 SVGAGI. A second PCR of about 6 to 12 cycles used a sample-barcoded 5' primer and a J-beta primer mix. No fewer than 3 million CDR3-containing paired-end reads came from each sample. TCRdb used MiXCR to reprocess the 5' RACE reads, holding one entry per CDR3 protein. The sample yields roughly 500,000 distinct CDR3 sequences, 27% seen once. The authors drew about 9.9 milliliters of peripheral blood from each donor. Study-wide findings and caveats: Fewer expanded clones and more diversity marked long-lived versus aged donors.

The chain links TRBV6-5 to TRBJ1-2; weak D call: TRBD1 (5 bases). Sequenced sample: blood. The receptor was derived from a woman between 65 and 79 years old in good health. In nucleotides, the CDR3 is TGTGCCAGCAGTGCCGATCAGGGATATGGCTACACCTTC. It translates to CASSADQGYGYTF.